The T cell receptor beta chain under discussion was sequenced for a study of CD8 T cells in Susac syndrome. V was cut by 1 base and J by 5 bases, with 8 bases left in between. The germline V gene encodes CDR1 SEHNR and CDR2 FQNEAQ (reference sequence). The CDR3 has 13 residues. Reverse transcription of roughly 0.5 to 1 ug RNA used random hexamers. From the immunoSEQ multiplex PCR reads, TCRdb called clonotypes with MiXCR, one entry per CDR3 protein. The sample lists around 150,000 distinct CDR3 sequences, 90% to 97% occurring once. Sequencing of TCR beta covered CD8+ and CD4+ T cells obtained from blood. Negative magnetic isolation gave CD8+ and CD4+ cells; FACS enriched CD8+ TEMRA.

V is TRBV7-9 and J is TRBJ2-5; D possibly corresponds to TRBD2 (5 bases). The specimen was CD4+ T cells from PBMCs. The receptor comes from a human donor with Susac syndrome. Here the CDR3 DNA reads TGTGCCAGCAGCTTAGTAGGAGGCGAGACCCAGTACTTC. Translation: CASSLVGGETQYF. Combining the CDR3 with reference TRBV7-9 and TRBJ2-5 gives the whole variable domain DTGVSQNPRHKITKRGQNVTFRCDPISEHNRLYWYRQTLGQGPEFLTYFQNEAQLEKSRLLSDRFSAERPKGSFSTLEIQRTEQGDSAMYLCASSLVGGETQYFGPGTRLLVL.